These 3 T cell receptor beta chains originate from one sample sequenced in a study of human T cells and chemical hapten exposure. The sample's time point: patch test 1, 2 weeks after DPC sensitization. The sample's treatment: therapeutic diphenylcyclopropenone sensitization with weekly scalp DPC. It was from unfractionated whole blood that total RNA was extracted. TCRdb re-analysed the RACE reads in MiXCR, keeping a single row per CDR3 protein. The table includes 40,000 to 65,000 distinct CDR3 sequences, 9.5% to 11% detected once. Sample: whole blood, taken in connection with sensitization to the hapten diphenylcyclopropenone (DPC). These receptors were collected from a woman aged 40 to 49 with alopecia areata. Some clones in this sample may be carry-over from other donors' samples.

This clonotype was seen a few times. The chain employs TRBV2 and TRBJ2-5; D is unclear. Trimming took off 8 bases at V and 1 base at J, with 11 bases between the two ends. Germline CDR1 SNHLY, CDR2 FYNNEI. The CDR3 sequence is 13 residues long. The CDR3 DNA reads TGTGCCAGCGCACGACATCCCCAAGAGACCCAGTACTTC. The encoded protein is CASARHPQETQYF.

The J gene is TRBJ2-3, the V gene TRBV12-3 or TRBV12-4; TRBD2 aligns across 13 bases. The CDR3 has 16 residues. J gave up 5 bases and V 6 bases, and 8 bases lay outside the gene matches. The CDR3 coding sequence is TGTGCCAGCAGCCTTGGGACTAGCGGGGTCGGAGATACGCAGTATTTT. Translation gives CASSLGTSGVGDTQYF.

This clonotype has only a few counts. The rearrangement uses TRBV6-5 and TRBJ2-3; D is unresolved. Germline CDR1 MNHEY, CDR2 SVGAGI. The ends were cut back, 8 bases at V and 2 bases at J, with 11 bases in the middle. The CDR3 covers 13 residues. CDR3 in amino acids: CASGQPTTDTQYF. The CDR3, as DNA: TGTGCCAGCGGGCAGCCAACCACAGATACGCAGTATTTT.